Presented here are 20 T cell receptor beta chains from one specimen sequenced in a study of cytotoxic CD8 clonotypes in ibrutinib-treated CLL. Using immunoSEQ multiplex PCR, the repertoire was profiled, and TCRdb retains in-frame clones only, with some absent. In the table there are hundreds of thousands of clones, 67% of which are singletons. The material sequenced was PBMCs, taken after 36 months of ibrutinib treatment. The receptors here all came from a human donor with chronic lymphocytic leukemia.

The V gene is TRBV29-1, the J gene TRBJ1-1; D perhaps matches TRBD1 (5 bases). V was shortened by 7 bases and J by 1 base, with 10 bases between the two germline ends. The V gene's germline CDR1 is SQVTM and CDR2 ANQGSEA. The CDR3 runs 12 residues. In nucleotides, the CDR3 is TGCAGCGGGGGGACGACGAACACTGAAGCTTTCTTT. Protein: CSGGTTNTEAFF.

This clone has just a few counts. V usage is TRBV6-4 and J usage is TRBJ2-1; 7 bases agree with TRBD2. V gave up 9 bases and J gave up 7 bases; unmatched junction bases: 6. This CDR3 comprises 12 residues. CDR1 and CDR2 from the germline V gene are MRHNA and SNTAGT. This CDR3 is CASTNGGNEQFF. In nucleotides, the CDR3 is TGTGCCAGTACGAACGGGGGGAATGAGCAGTTCTTC.

This clone has a handful of counts. The rearrangement links TRBV5-6 to TRBJ2-7, with D uncertain. The germline V gene encodes CDR1 SGHDT and CDR2 YYEEEE. The V gene lost 0 bases and the J gene lost 7 bases, with 8 bases spanning the gap. CDR3 size: 12 residues. The DNA for the CDR3 is TGTGCCAGCAGCTTGGTGGACCGAGAGCAGTACTTC. This translates into CASSLVDREQYF.

The genes are TRBV19 and TRBJ2-1; perhaps TRBD2 as D (5 bases). This CDR3 has 13 residues. Germline CDR1 LNHDA, CDR2 SQIVND (reference sequence). V was pared by 6 bases and J by 1 base, with 7 bases between. CDR3 residues: CASSGKSYNEQFF. The CDR3 DNA sequence: TGTGCCAGTAGCGGGAAGTCCTACAATGAGCAGTTCTTC. Full variable domain (rest looked up from reference TRBV19 and TRBJ2-1): DGGITQSPKYLFRKEGQNVTLSCEQNLNHDAMYWYRQDPGQGLRLIYYSQIVNDFQKGDIAEGYSVSREKKESFPLTVTSAQKNPTAFYLCASSGKSYNEQFFGPGTRLTVL.

The chain combines TRBV7-9 with TRBJ1-6; no firm D call. The CDR3 is 19 residues long. From germline, CDR1 is SEHNR and CDR2 FQNEAQ (reference sequence). Trimming pared 0 bases from V and 0 bases from J, leaving 15 bases between. The CDR3 loop is CASSLASPGIISYNSPLHF. CDR3 nucleotides: TGTGCCAGCAGCTTAGCATCACCGGGGATTATCTCCTATAATTCACCCCTCCACTTT.

In its sample, this clone was seen a few times. V gene TRBV29-1 combines with J gene TRBJ1-2; 10 bases are shared with TRBD1. V trimming: 7 bases; J trimming: 6 bases; junction bases outside the gene matches: 2. This CDR3 spans 11 amino acids. Germline CDR1 and CDR2: SQVTM and ANQGSEA. CDR3 in DNA: TGCAGCGAGACAGGGGGCGATGGCTACACCTTC. Translated: CSETGGDGYTF.

The chain recombines TRBV5-1 with TRBJ2-5, with TRBD2 as a possible D gene (6 bases). The germline CDR1 and CDR2 sequences are SGHRS and YFSETQ. Trimming removed 6 bases at V and 2 bases at J, with 11 bases between. The CDR3 runs 13 residues. CDR3 in DNA: TGCGCCAGCAAATTGGGGGGTCAAGAGACCCAGTACTTC. Its protein product is CASKLGGQETQYF.

The genes are TRBV11-2 and TRBJ1-4; D call uncertain. This CDR3 is built from 14 residues. Germline CDR1 is SGHAT and CDR2 is FQNNGV. The V and J ends lost 0 bases and 4 bases respectively, with 6 bases between them. The CDR3 DNA follows: TGTGCCAGCAGCTTAGATGCCTTTAATGAAAAACTGTTTTTT. It specifies CASSLDAFNEKLFF.

This clone showed up just a few times. The chain links TRBV28 to TRBJ2-7; unclear D gene. The germline gives CDR1 MDHEN, CDR2 SYDVKM. V lost 11 bases, J lost 2 bases, and 13 bases lay in between. CDR3 length: 12 residues. Written as DNA, the CDR3 is TGTGCCGCCGGCGCGACCACCTACGAGCAGTACTTC. Residues: CAAGATTYEQYF. The full variable domain, completed using reference TRBV28 and TRBJ2-7, is DVKVTQSSRYLVKRTGEKVFLECVQDMDHENMFWYRQDPGLGLRLIYFSYDVKMKEKGDIPEGYSVSREKKERFSLILESASTNQTSMYLCAAGATTYEQYFGPGTRLTVT.

This clone has a handful of counts. This chain joins TRBV11-2 and TRBJ2-7, with D perhaps TRBD1 or TRBD2 (5 bases each). The CDR3 extends over 15 amino acids. Germline CDR1 SGHAT, CDR2 FQNNGV. Trimming stripped 3 bases from V and 7 bases from J, with 19 bases between. The CDR3 reads CASSFTGAVSREQYF. The DNA of the CDR3 is TGTGCCAGCAGCTTCACCGGGGCCGTATCCAGGGAGCAGTACTTC.

This clone was seen a few times. The chain links TRBV11-1 to TRBJ2-5; D ambiguous. The V gene lost 5 bases and the J gene lost 4 bases, with 17 bases spanning the gap. Per germline, CDR1 SGHAT and CDR2 FQDESV (reference sequence). The CDR3 totals 15 residues. The CDR3 loop is CASSPTRERRETQYF. The CDR3 bases are TGTGCCAGCAGCCCGACAAGGGAACGAAGAGAGACCCAGTACTTC. The variable domain in full, completed from reference TRBV11-1 and TRBJ2-5, reads EAEVAQSPRYKITEKSQAVAFWCDPISGHATLYWYRQILGQGPELLVQFQDESVVDDSQLPKDRFSAERLKGVDSTLKIQPAELGDSAMYLCASSPTRERRETQYFGPGTRLLVL.

This clone has just a few counts. This chain joins TRBV18 and TRBJ2-7; TRBD2 matches at 9 bases. This CDR3 comprises 14 residues. J gave up 1 base and V 6 bases, and 4 bases lay outside the gene matches. The germline V gene has CDR1 KGHSH and CDR2 LQKENI. The CDR3 DNA sequence: TGTGCCAGCTCGCCGCGGGAGGGTTCCTACGAGCAGTACTTC. Protein: CASSPREGSYEQYF.

The J gene is TRBJ1-1, the V gene TRBV10-3; D call uncertain. Trimming took 3 bases from V and 5 from J, leaving 13 bases between them. Germline loops: CDR1 ENHRY, CDR2 SYGVKD. This CDR3 is 14 amino acids long. This CDR3 reads CAISEKGRGTEAFF. CDR3 coding DNA: TGTGCCATCAGTGAAAAGGGCCGAGGGACTGAAGCTTTCTTT.

This clone has only a few counts. The chain couples TRBV18 to TRBJ2-7, with 11 bases identical to TRBD2. Germline V gene data show CDR1 as KGHSH and CDR2 as LQKENI. Losses at the gene ends were 2 bases for V and 2 bases for J; bases not matched to a gene: 5. This CDR3 spans 16 amino acids. The CDR3 loop reads CASSPTSGRTTYEQYF. The DNA of the CDR3 is TGTGCCAGCTCACCAACTAGCGGGAGAACCACCTACGAGCAGTACTTC.

This clone was detected only once. This chain joins TRBV7-2 and TRBJ2-7, with no clear D. V was clipped by 3 bases and J by 3 bases, with 12 bases between them. The CDR3 extends over 14 amino acids. Germline lookup yields CDR1 SGHTA and CDR2 FQGNSA. CDR3 residues: CASSFDRADYEQYF. CDR3 DNA: TGTGCCAGCAGCTTTGATAGGGCGGACTACGAGCAGTACTTC.

The chain links TRBV9 to TRBJ1-2; 10 bases match TRBD1. V lost 2 bases, J lost 10 bases, and 5 bases stayed unmatched. Germline V gives CDR1 SGDLS, CDR2 YYNGEE. The CDR3 contains 13 residues. CDR3 sequence (DNA): TGTGCCAGCAGCGTCCGGGACAGGGGCCCCTACACCTTC. It yields the protein CASSVRDRGPYTF.

The chain employs TRBV6-6 and TRBJ2-4; TRBD2 matches 7 bases. The V gene's germline CDR1 is MNHNY and CDR2 SVGAGI (reference sequence). The CDR3 totals 14 residues. Unmatched junction bases numbered 1, after V lost 4 bases and J lost 1 base. The CDR3 loop reads CASSSGGAKNIQYF. The DNA of the CDR3 is TGTGCCAGCAGTTCCGGGGGGGCCAAAAACATTCAGTACTTC.

This chain joins TRBV11-2 and TRBJ1-2; 7 bases fit TRBD1. The CDR3 length is 15 residues. Germline V CDR1 and CDR2: SGHAT, FQNNGV. The junction had 12 bases not matched to a gene; V was cut back by 5 bases and J by 6 bases. The CDR3 here is CASSVRTGQGDGYTF. CDR3 bases: TGTGCCAGCAGCGTCAGAACCGGGCAGGGGGATGGCTACACCTTC. Full variable domain (remainder filled in from reference TRBV11-2 and TRBJ1-2): EAGVAQSPRYKIIEKRQSVAFWCNPISGHATLYWYQQILGQGPKLLIQFQNNGVVDDSQLPKDRFSAERLKGVDSTLKIQPAKLEDSAVYLCASSVRTGQGDGYTFGSGTRLTVV.

The chain recombines TRBV27 with TRBJ1-1; no definite D call. Trimming removed 3 bases from V and 5 bases from J, with 10 bases in between. This CDR3 contains 13 residues. Germline V CDR1 and CDR2: MNHEY, SMNVEV (reference sequence). The CDR3 region has the DNA TGTGCCAGCAGTTTCACCCGGAGGACTGAAGCTTTCTTT. It yields the protein CASSFTRRTEAFF.

This clone was detected only a few times. The chain uses TRBV30 and TRBJ2-7; 11 bases fit TRBD2. The germline V gene has CDR1 GTSNPN and CDR2 SVGIG (reference sequence). This CDR3 has 15 amino acids. Trimming removed 0 bases from V and 6 bases from J; junction bases left unmatched: 7. The CDR3 coding sequence is TGTGCCTGGAGTGTCGGTTTAGCGGGAGGGGGCGAGCAGTACTTC. Translation: CAWSVGLAGGGEQYF.